One and the same sample provided the 16 T cell receptor beta chains below, sequenced in a study of T cell changes during pregnancy in multiple sclerosis (dated by TCRdb to about 2019). The library was made by the immunoSEQ multiplex PCR assay. TCRdb took over this immuneACCESS table, retaining in-frame rearrangements with V and J assigned. Such tables are incomplete; in checked studies, under half of the missing clones stem from an unresolved V gene, and the remainder is unexplained. The sample records around 100,000 clones, approximately 92% of which are singletons. Together, the top ten hold less than 2% of the sample. Sequenced material: peripheral blood, taken after pregnancy. These receptors came from a female donor with multiple sclerosis, enrolled in a pregnancy study.

The chain's CDR3 is CASSLGGGGPGEQYF. In DNA form, the CDR3 reads TGTGCCAGCAGCTTAGGTGGGGGAGGGCCCGGGGAGCAGTACTTC. The chain joins TRBV7-2 to TRBJ2-7, with 7 bases identical to TRBD2. Per the germline V gene, CDR1 is SGHTA and CDR2 is FQGNSA. The CDR3 sequence is 15 residues long. V was clipped by 1 base and J by 7 bases; unmatched bases: 10.

The chain has TRBV7-9 and TRBJ2-5; D is perhaps TRBD1 (6 bases). Per the germline V gene, CDR1 is SEHNR and CDR2 is FQNEAQ (reference sequence). V lost 3 bases and J 1 base, leaving 9 bases between the germline ends. This CDR3 is 14 amino acids long. CDR3 protein: CASSLGRGQETQYF. The DNA for the CDR3 is TGTGCCAGCAGCTTGGGCAGGGGCCAAGAGACCCAGTACTTC. Complete variable domain (other parts from reference TRBV7-9 and TRBJ2-5): DTGVSQNPRHKITKRGQNVTFRCDPISEHNRLYWYRQTLGQGPEFLTYFQNEAQLEKSRLLSDRFSAERPKGSFSTLEIQRTEQGDSAMYLCASSLGRGQETQYFGPGTRLLVL.

V gene TRBV28 combines with J gene TRBJ2-1; 8 nucleotides match TRBD2. There are 15 residues in the CDR3. Unmatched junction bases numbered 8, after V lost 4 bases and J lost 6 bases. From germline, CDR1 is MDHEN and CDR2 SYDVKM. The CDR3 sequence: CASSSGGPGINEQFF. CDR3 DNA: TGTGCCAGCAGTTCGGGGGGGCCTGGGATCAATGAGCAGTTCTTC.

This clone was seen only once. The rearrangement links TRBV19 to TRBJ1-5; D is perhaps TRBD1 (5 bases). Germline V gives CDR1 LNHDA, CDR2 SQIVND (reference sequence). V was shortened by 3 bases and J by 7 bases, with 16 bases between the two germline ends. CDR3 length: 15 residues. CDR3 nucleotide sequence: TGTGCCAGTAGTATGTTGGGGGGGGTTGGCCAGCCCCAGCATTTT. Translating gives CASSMLGGVGQPQHF.

This chain connects TRBV28 to TRBJ2-7; D is undetermined. CDR3 size: 12 residues. The V gene lost 3 bases and the J gene lost 5 bases, with 8 bases spanning the gap. CDR1 is MDHEN and CDR2 is SYDVKM in the germline V gene. Written as DNA, the CDR3 is TGTGCCAGCAGTTTCGGCGGCGACGAGCAGTACTTC. The encoded protein is CASSFGGDEQYF.

The chain links TRBV4-3 to TRBJ2-6; a possible D gene is TRBD1 (5 bases). Germline CDR1 reads LGHNA; CDR2 reads YSLEER. The CDR3 has 19 residues. V was shortened by 2 bases and J by 0 bases, with 17 bases between the two germline ends. The CDR3 nucleotides read TGCGCCAGCAGCCAAAGTCGGACACTTCTAGACTCTGGGGCCAACGTCCTGACTTTC. As protein: CASSQSRTLLDSGANVLTF.

The chain has TRBV4-3 and TRBJ2-7; 7 nucleotides line up with TRBD1. From germline, CDR1 is LGHNA and CDR2 YSLEER. CDR3 length equals 15 residues. V gave up 4 bases and J gave up 5 bases; unmatched junction bases: 11. The CDR3 loop is CASSPYEGAVDEQYF. The DNA for the CDR3 is TGCGCCAGCAGCCCCTATGAGGGGGCAGTCGACGAGCAGTACTTC.

This chain links TRBV29-1 with TRBJ2-5; D perhaps matches TRBD1 (5 bases). The germline gives CDR1 SQVTM, CDR2 ANQGSEA. This CDR3 comprises 14 residues. The V end lost 6 bases, the J end lost 4 bases, and 18 bases lay between the germline ends. This CDR3 reads CSVHPDNSPETQYF. CDR3 bases: TGCAGCGTACATCCGGACAACTCACCAGAGACCCAGTACTTC.

The V and J genes are TRBV18 and TRBJ1-5; D call uncertain. Germline-derived CDR1 and CDR2 are KGHSH and LQKENI. This CDR3 is 13 amino acids long. V lost 8 bases, J lost 0 bases, and 8 bases lay in between. CDR3 sequence: CASATGSNQPQHF. The CDR3 DNA sequence: TGTGCCAGCGCCACGGGTAGCAATCAGCCCCAGCATTTT.

V usage is TRBV27 and J usage is TRBJ2-2; 7 bases fit TRBD1. The germline gives CDR1 MNHEY, CDR2 SMNVEV (reference sequence). V lost 3 bases and J lost 5; bases outside the gene matches: 9. This CDR3 has 16 residues. The CDR3 sequence is CASSFSSGTVTGELFF. DNA for the CDR3: TGTGCCAGCAGTTTCTCTTCCGGGACAGTAACCGGGGAGCTGTTTTTT.

The V and J genes are TRBV7-3 and TRBJ2-2; D gene unclear. V lost 4 bases and J lost 2, with 2 bases in between. The germline V gene has CDR1 SGHTA and CDR2 FQGTGA. The CDR3 sequence is 12 residues long. The CDR3 region has the DNA TGTGCCAGCAGCTCTAACACCGGGGAGCTGTTTTTT. Amino acid sequence: CASSSNTGELFF.

The chain joins TRBV27 to TRBJ2-2, with 9 nucleotides matching TRBD2. With 5 bases clipped from V and 9 bases from J, the junction kept 10 bases outside the gene matches. The CDR3 covers 15 residues. Germline V gives CDR1 MNHEY, CDR2 SMNVEV (reference sequence). The CDR3 protein is CASSRPGLALRELFF. CDR3 nucleotides: TGTGCCAGCAGTCGTCCGGGACTAGCCTTGAGGGAGCTGTTTTTT.

The rearrangement joins TRBV5-1 to TRBJ1-2; 9 bases line up with TRBD1. The V and J ends lost 2 bases and 4 bases, in that order; junction bases with no gene match: 9. The CDR3 has 16 residues. Germline CDR1 is SGHRS and CDR2 is YFSETQ. This CDR3 reads CASSFTGTGKGYGYTF. CDR3 DNA sequence: TGCGCCAGCAGCTTTACGGGGACAGGGAAGGGCTATGGCTACACCTTC.

The chain is built from TRBV14 and TRBJ2-7, with 10 bases lining up with TRBD2. There are 15 residues in the CDR3. With V trimmed by 3 bases and J by 12 bases, 14 bases remained unmatched. CDR1 and CDR2 (germline): SGHDN, FVKESK. The CDR3 DNA reads as TGTGCCAGCAGCCACGTTACTAGCGGGATCAGGGAACGGTACTTC. Translated, it gives CASSHVTSGIRERYF.

A single count supports this clone. This sequence joins TRBV5-8 and TRBJ2-7; perhaps TRBD2 as D (5 bases). CDR1 and CDR2 from the germline V gene are SGHTS and YDEGEE. The CDR3 is made up of 14 amino acids. V gave up 3 bases and J gave up 2 bases, with 12 bases separating them. The CDR3 bases are TGTGCCAGCAGCTACCGGGGAGCCCCCTACGAGCAGTACTTC. Translation: CASSYRGAPYEQYF.

The J gene is TRBJ1-1, the V gene TRBV6-6, with 7 bases fitting TRBD1. The CDR3 length is 15 residues. Germline CDR1 reads MNHNY; CDR2 reads SVGAGI (reference sequence). V dropped 4 bases and J dropped 1; count of bases not matched to a gene: 6. DNA of the CDR3: TGTGCCAGCAGTTCCTCGACAGGGTGGAACACTGAAGCTTTCTTT. It translates to CASSSSTGWNTEAFF.